These T cell receptor beta chains were read from a single sample in a study of molecular identifiers for immune sequencing clone quantification. MiXCR, run by TCRdb on the PCR reads, gives a single entry per CDR3 protein. This table has more than 450,000 distinct CDR3 sequences, roughly 25% appearing once. The sequenced sample consisted of naive CD8+ T cells from blood, with Jurkat cell RNA spiked in. These receptors were collected from a human donor in good health. Some libraries in this study had Jurkat cell RNA spiked in. Each CDR3 is given with its conserved first and last residue.

V gene	J gene	CDR3 protein
TRBV5-1	TRBJ2-7	CASSLGGGGYAEQYF
TRBV7-2	TRBJ2-1	CASSAQGLAYNEQFF
TRBV7-9	TRBJ2-2	CATTGELFF
TRBV27	TRBJ2-2	CASSPLPGGPGELFF
TRBV5-4	TRBJ2-5	CASSFQGALQETQYF
TRBV4-2	TRBJ1-5	CASSQDRGGGNQPQHF
TRBV13	TRBJ2-3	CASSSNLGQGGTDTQYF
TRBV7-9	TRBJ2-1	CASSFDLSEQFF
TRBV27	TRBJ2-7	CASRETGTEPYEQYF
TRBV9	TRBJ2-7	CASSVDGGASYEQYF
TRBV13	TRBJ2-1	CASSSSGTADWDEQFF
TRBV4-2	TRBJ2-1	CASSQLGADEQFF
TRBV29-1	TRBJ2-3	CSVVLAMDTQYF
TRBV12-5	TRBJ2-7	CASGPSGPYEQYF
TRBV19	TRBJ2-3	CASSIGGATDTQYF
TRBV27	TRBJ2-7	CASSLTGQTLYEQYF
TRBV3-1	TRBJ2-3	CASSQPNADTQYF
TRBV7-2	TRBJ2-5	CASSLAGTGGRETQYF
TRBV7-9	TRBJ2-1	CASSQTWTSGSDEQFF
TRBV14	TRBJ2-5	CASSQASGAGQETQYF
TRBV6-2/TRBV6-3	TRBJ1-5	CASSSRDRANQSQHF
TRBV5-5	TRBJ2-7	CASSLRSGGAYEQYF
TRBV6-5	TRBJ1-1	CASSYYKNTEAFF
TRBV14	TRBJ1-4	CASSQTGTPNEKLFF
TRBV4-1	TRBJ2-5	CASSQEGSGRAGETQYF
TRBV30	TRBJ2-7	CAWSAPQRRGSYEQYF
TRBV27	TRBJ2-3	CASSTNTRDRQYF
TRBV5-6	TRBJ1-6	CASSPGLGYSPLHF
TRBV19	TRBJ2-7	CASRSGEGIYEQYF
TRBV29-1	TRBJ2-5	CSVGASPYRRETQYF
TRBV28	TRBJ1-5	CASSLRGEANQPQHF
TRBV5-4	TRBJ1-3	CASSLDPFEAGNTIYF
TRBV29-1	TRBJ1-1	CSVVRNTEASF
TRBV4-1	TRBJ2-7	CASSQKEAQGADEQYF
TRBV7-9	TRBJ1-1	CASSWGTGEAFF
TRBV30	TRBJ1-3	CAWSLVGQGKPGNTIYF
TRBV29-1	TRBJ1-5	CSVEDLGHSNQPQHF
TRBV6-2/TRBV6-3	TRBJ1-1	CASSYDALIGNEAFF
TRBV13	TRBJ2-5	CASSIGTLQETQYF
TRBV27	TRBJ2-3	CASSWQTTDTQYF
TRBV6-6	TRBJ1-1	CASSYPGNTEAFF
TRBV20-1	TRBJ1-2	CSADSYGYTF
TRBV27	TRBJ2-1	CASTLAGAGVHEQFF
TRBV7-6	TRBJ1-1	CASSPERTGGLEAFF
TRBV7-9	TRBJ2-7	CASSLSGEQYF
TRBV19	TRBJ1-1	CASSMGVSDTEAFF
TRBV7-6	TRBJ1-4	CASSLEQGRGGKLFF
TRBV7-9	TRBJ2-2	CASSRAPGDANTVELFF